This TCR beta chain was captured in a study of early T cells in non-severe SARS-CoV-2 infection. Turning to the study itself: Sequenced material consisted of bulk RNA (from unsorted whole blood), and chains were unpaired. Study conclusions and caveats: Matching results from VDJdb favored anti-spike CD8 responses, leaving private and CD4 specificities undetected.

Points on this clonotype: Its cognate antigen is unknown.

The TCR library protocol attached unique molecular identifiers to the individual cDNA molecules. Using its own MiXCR run on the 5' RACE reads, TCRdb lists one record per CDR3 protein. The table has more than 85,000 distinct CDR3 sequences, roughly 15% seen once; the top ten hold around 5%. Germline trimming cut 1 base from V and 1 base from J; bases unmatched to any gene: 6. The CDR3 sequence is 16 residues long. Germline assignment: CDR1 LGHNA and CDR2 YNFKEQ. V is TRBV4-2 and J is TRBJ2-5; 7 bases fit TRBD2. Here the sequenced sample was whole blood, taken at baseline. The origin of this receptor is an adult who was a healthcare worker with PCR-confirmed SARS-CoV-2 infection or an uninfected control (not recorded which). The CDR3 protein is CASSQAGTTAQETQYF. The CDR3 DNA is TGTGCCAGCAGCCAAGCCGGGACTACCGCCCAAGAGACCCAGTACTTC.